The subject of this entry is one TCR beta chain. The antigen remains undetermined. The sample originates from a study of T cell responses to AZD1222 COVID-19 vaccine. Study observations and caveats: Repertoire sampling was restricted to post-peak T cell response timepoints.

Germline CDR1 SGHRS, CDR2 YFSETQ. V dropped 6 bases and J dropped 10; count of bases not matched to a gene: 12. This CDR3 contains 13 residues. Second doses at about 4 or about 12 weeks were pooled. Generated by immunoSEQ multiplex PCR, the TCRdb table keeps only in-frame clones and is missing some. The table lists 150,000 to 250,000 clones, just over 90% of them singletons. This receptor was obtained from an adult who received the AZD1222 COVID-19 vaccine. This material consisted of peripheral blood, taken 28 days after the second AZD1222 dose. The chain carries TRBV5-1 and TRBJ2-7, with 8 positions matching TRBD2. CDR3 sequence (DNA): TGCGCCAGCACACTCCCGGGACTAGGAGGACAGTACTTC. Amino acids: CASTLPGLGGQYF.